This TCR beta chain is drawn from a study of T cells in women clearing cervical HPV infection. The overall study: Case blood was drawn when the lesion was first found; control blood after infection became undetectable.

Germline assignment: CDR1 GTSNPN and CDR2 SVGIG (reference sequence). Trimming cost V 5 bases and J 0 bases, with 5 bases left between them. The CDR3 has 13 residues. immunoSEQ multiplex PCR used an average of around 1,100 ng genomic DNA. The protocol was immunoSEQ multiplex PCR, while the TCRdb copy is restricted to in-frame clones and leaves out a portion. The listing contains tens of thousands of clones. As to this clone: The read finishes 3 residues shy of the CDR3 end, and the germline J gene is used to complete it.

The sample was blood buffy coat. The sequence was obtained from a woman between 18 and 75 years old with a cervical HPV16 infection that either progressed to CIN3+ or cleared (not recorded which). V and J are TRBV30 and TRBJ2-6; unclear D gene. The CDR3 bases that were read are TGTGCCTGGGGCCGCTCTGGGGCCAACGTC. This gives the protein CAWGRSGANV. The CDR3 reads in full as CAWGRSGANVLTF.